This T cell receptor beta chain was retrieved from a study of CD8 T cells in ankylosing spondylitis. TCRdb re-called the 5' RACE reads with MiXCR, one entry per CDR3 protein. Here the sample spans around 230,000 distinct CDR3 sequences, 7.5% to 9.5% being singletons. The table lists this clonotype with many counts. Antigen specificity is unknown. V was pared by 5 bases and J by 1 base, with 11 bases between. The CDR3 is 15 residues long. Germline values: CDR1 SGHTA, CDR2 FQGNSA. General study points: Disease-linked clones were reportedly significantly enriched in matched ankylosing spondylitis synovial fluid. Relatively rare in peripheral blood, disease-linked clones were also CD8+. In ankylosing spondylitis blood, a motif of roughly 8 highly homologous TCR beta variants appeared characteristic.

What was sequenced was blood, either unsorted or a sorted T cell fraction (not recorded which). The origin of this receptor is a female donor with ankylosing spondylitis or in good health (not recorded which). The rearrangement links TRBV7-2 to TRBJ1-4; D call uncertain. The CDR3 DNA reads TGTGCCAGCAGCCCCCAGCGGGGAACTAATGAAAAACTGTTTTTT. This translates into CASSPQRGTNEKLFF. The entire variable domain, with the rest obtained from reference TRBV7-2 and TRBJ1-4, is as follows: GAGVSQSPSNKVTEKGKDVELRCDPISGHTALYWYRQSLGQGLEFLIYFQGNSAPDKSGLPSDRFSAERTGGSVSTLTIQRTQQEDSAVYLCASSPQRGTNEKLFFGSGTQLSVL.